The T cell receptor beta chain under discussion was sequenced for a study of T cell repertoires in cytomegalovirus infection. Study overall: An indication of both CMV infection and matching HLA type came from public TCR beta signatures. Study-level points and caveats: Cumulative frequency of public TCR beta families picked out carriers of CMV plus the relevant HLA.

This clonotype occurred many times. Its target is not known. TCRdb re-called the reads with MiXCR, one entry per CDR3 protein. The sample carries around 450,000 distinct CDR3 sequences, under 40% recorded once. V shed 11 bases and J shed 4 bases, with 10 bases lying between them. CDR3 size: 11 residues. V is TRBV12-3 or TRBV12-4 and J is TRBJ2-3; unclear D gene. The sequenced material came from PBMCs. This receptor was identified in a human donor in good health (CMV status not recorded). Some clones in this sample may be carry-over from other donors' samples. For the CDR3, the DNA is TGTGCCGCTAGTCGGTCAGATACGCAGTATTTT. Residues: CAASRSDTQYF.